This TCR beta chain was obtained from a study of blood T cell repertoires in COVID-19. Overall study: Sample material is recorded as cDNA or gDNA derived from T cells, B-cell-depleted T cells, or PBMCs.

V was pared by 5 bases and J by 0 bases, with 14 bases between. The germline gives CDR1 SGHTA, CDR2 FQGNSA. The CDR3 runs 16 residues. Per the study methods: The authors estimated nucleated cell counts from reference gene primer amplification. Sequencing used immunoSEQ multiplex PCR; TCRdb keeps in-frame clones, though not all of them. V, J and clone size derive from that table, while D and trimming were established from the DNA sequence. The sample shows 200,000 to 250,000 clones, roughly 80% of them seen only once. The gene calls are TRBV7-2 and TRBJ2-1, with D perhaps matching TRBD2 (5 bases). The source is a human donor in a cohort sampled during active COVID-19. Sample: peripheral blood. CDR3 region: CASSRHSDTSYNEQFF. The CDR3 DNA reads TGTGCCAGCAGCCGTCATAGCGATACCTCCTACAATGAGCAGTTCTTC.